This T cell receptor (beta chain) was identified during a study of cytomegalovirus exposure and HLA in healthy donors. Study observations and caveats: Earlier analysis found most TCR beta V segments productive about 87% or about 30% of the time.

J lost 5 bases, V lost 3 bases, and 11 bases had no gene match. The CDR3 is 15 amino acids. CDR1 GTSNPN and CDR2 SVGIG come from the germline V gene (reference sequence). Each donor's status was that of a healthy bone marrow donor. Primers included in the PCR were 60 Vbeta and 13 Jbeta primers. Profiled with immunoSEQ multiplex PCR; TCRdb holds only in-frame clones, not every one. The data hold 100,000 to 140,000 clones, with 70% to 85% observed a single time. Comment on this clone: Its antigen is unknown.

The J gene is TRBJ2-7, the V gene TRBV30; 9 nucleotides line up with TRBD1. Sequencing was done on a sample of PBMCs. The receptor was derived from a male donor in good health and CMV-seronegative. The CDR3 reads CAWSPRDRAFHEQYF. The DNA for the CDR3 is TGTGCCTGGAGCCCCCGGGACAGGGCATTCCACGAGCAGTACTTC.